The 28 T cell receptor beta chains presented below share a single source sample, sequenced in a study of cytomegalovirus exposure and HLA in healthy donors. PCR primers comprised 60 Vbeta and 13 Jbeta primers. Data came from immunoSEQ multiplex PCR; TCRdb stores just in-frame clones and leaves some out. The sample gives approximately 150,000 clones, roughly 80% of which show up once; roughly 2.9% is in the top ten. Source material: PBMCs. These receptor sequences come from a woman aged 25 to 39 in good health and CMV-seronegative.

This clone is a singleton in its sample. This sample also contains other DNA sequences that code for the same CDR3. The V and J genes are TRBV19 and TRBJ1-5, with unresolved D. The CDR3 has 15 amino acids. Germline V gene sequence: CDR1 LNHDA, CDR2 SQIVND (reference sequence). V was trimmed by 2 bases and J by 0 bases, leaving 8 bases between them. Here the CDR3 reads CASSISGDSNQPQHF. CDR3 bases: TGTGCCAGTAGTATATCCGGGGATAGCAATCAGCCCCAGCATTTT.

V is TRBV11-2 and J is TRBJ1-6; no clear D gene. Trimming took off 3 bases at V and 7 bases at J, with 10 bases between the two ends. Germline CDR1 and CDR2: SGHAT and FQNNGV. CDR3 size: 14 residues. The CDR3 coding sequence is TGTGCCAGCAGCTTGAACAGTAGGAATTCACCCCTCCACTTT. Protein sequence: CASSLNSRNSPLHF.

This clone turned up a few times. The CDR3 sequence is CASSQATGLGGYTF. The CDR3 DNA reads as TGCGCCAGCAGCCAAGCGACAGGGCTGGGAGGCTACACCTTC. V and J are TRBV4-3 and TRBJ1-2; 7 nucleotides align to TRBD1. Germline trimming cut 1 base from V and 8 bases from J; bases unmatched to any gene: 7. There are 14 residues in the CDR3. CDR1 and CDR2 from the germline V gene are LGHNA and YSLEER.

This chain uses TRBV19 with TRBJ1-2, with 10 bases aligning to TRBD1. CDR1 and CDR2 from the germline V gene are LNHDA and SQIVND (reference sequence). The J segment lost 3 bases and the V segment lost 9 bases, leaving 7 bases of the junction unmatched. This CDR3 is built from 14 residues. The DNA for the CDR3 is TGTGCCAGCAGACAGGGGGCCGAGTACTATGGCTACACCTTC. It yields the protein CASRQGAEYYGYTF. Complete variable domain (other parts from reference TRBV19 and TRBJ1-2): DGGITQSPKYLFRKEGQNVTLSCEQNLNHDAMYWYRQDPGQGLRLIYYSQIVNDFQKGDIAEGYSVSREKKESFPLTVTSAQKNPTAFYLCASRQGAEYYGYTFGSGTRLTVV.

V is TRBV29-1 and J is TRBJ2-1; 10 bases align to TRBD1. CDR3 length equals 14 residues. V was clipped by 4 bases and J by 9 bases; unmatched bases: 9. Germline values: CDR1 SQVTM, CDR2 ANQGSEA. The CDR3 nucleotides are TGCAGCGTTGGTATTGGGACAGGGGAGGGTGAGCAGTTCTTC. The encoded protein is CSVGIGTGEGEQFF.

V gene TRBV30 combines with J gene TRBJ2-7, with TRBD2 as a possible D gene (6 bases). V was pared by 4 bases and J by 2 bases, with 12 bases between. CDR1 is GTSNPN and CDR2 is SVGIG in the germline V gene (reference sequence). The CDR3 is 13 residues long. CDR3 region: CAWKRAPTYEQYF. CDR3 coding DNA: TGTGCCTGGAAGCGGGCACCTACCTACGAGCAGTACTTC.

DNA for the CDR3: TGTGCCAGCAAGAACAGGCTCTATGGCAATCAGCCCCAGCATTTT. Its protein product is CASKNRLYGNQPQHF. This chain uses TRBV2 with TRBJ1-5, with D perhaps TRBD1 (5 bases). The germline V gene has CDR1 SNHLY and CDR2 FYNNEI. V was shortened by 7 bases and J by 2 bases, with 15 bases between the two germline ends. CDR3 length equals 15 residues. Drawing the rest from reference TRBV2 and TRBJ1-5, the complete variable domain is EPEVTQTPSHQVTQMGQEVILRCVPISNHLYFYWYRQILGQKVEFLVSFYNNEISEKSEIFDDQFSVERPDGSNFTLKIRSTKLEDSAMYFCASKNRLYGNQPQHFGDGTRLSIL.

This sequence joins TRBV7-9 and TRBJ2-1, with a possible D match to TRBD1 (6 bases). V was shortened by 5 bases and J by 10 bases, with 21 bases between the two germline ends. Germline V gene sequence: CDR1 SEHNR, CDR2 FQNEAQ (reference sequence). The CDR3 is 15 residues long. In DNA form, the CDR3 reads TGTGCCAGCAGCGTTCGGCAGGGGAAGGAATACGAGCAGTTCTTC. Protein product: CASSVRQGKEYEQFF.

The chain joins TRBV27 to TRBJ2-2; D not resolved. The V gene lost 3 bases and the J gene lost 1 base, with 3 bases spanning the gap. CDR1 is MNHEY and CDR2 is SMNVEV in the germline V gene (reference sequence). The CDR3 runs 13 residues. CDR3: CASSFLNTGELFF. The CDR3 DNA follows: TGTGCCAGCAGTTTTCTGAACACCGGGGAGCTGTTTTTT.

Of note for this clone: Other DNA sequences within the sample encode an identical CDR3. The V gene is TRBV19, the J gene TRBJ2-7; TRBD1 matches 10 bases. CDR1 and CDR2 from the germline V gene are LNHDA and SQIVND (reference sequence). With V trimmed by 3 bases and J by 3 bases, 5 bases remained unmatched. This CDR3 is built from 15 residues. CDR3 nucleotide sequence: TGTGCCAGTAGTATCGGTGGACAGGGGGGCTACGAGCAGTACTTC. Translating it yields CASSIGGQGGYEQYF.

This chain links TRBV7-2 with TRBJ2-2; D uncertain. CDR1 and CDR2 (germline): SGHTA, FQGNSA. The CDR3 totals 15 residues. Trimming took 5 bases from V and 1 from J, leaving 11 bases between them. CDR3 DNA: TGTGCCAGCAGCCCCGTTGTAGTGAACACCGGGGAGCTGTTTTTT. This gives the protein CASSPVVVNTGELFF.

The sample holds one count of this clone. The chain joins TRBV7-9 to TRBJ2-7, with 10 bases fitting TRBD2. The trim removed 3 bases at V and 5 bases at J, leaving 1 base unmatched. The CDR3 runs to 13 residues. The germline V gene has CDR1 SEHNR and CDR2 FQNEAQ (reference sequence). The CDR3 sequence is CASSLGLANEQYF. Written as DNA, the CDR3 is TGTGCCAGCAGCTTGGGACTAGCGAACGAGCAGTACTTC.

V and J are TRBV19 and TRBJ2-7; 7 nucleotides align to TRBD1. The CDR3 runs 13 residues. V lost 10 bases and J lost 4; bases outside the gene matches: 10. CDR1 is LNHDA, CDR2 SQIVND, per germline (reference sequence). This chain's CDR3 is CATSDRTTYEQYF. CDR3 nucleotide sequence: TGTGCCACCTCGGACAGGACAACTTACGAGCAGTACTTC.

The rearrangement joins TRBV5-1 to TRBJ1-2; no firm D call. This CDR3 spans 14 amino acids. Germline lookup yields CDR1 SGHRS and CDR2 YFSETQ. V lost 2 bases, J lost 8 bases, and 16 bases lay in between. CDR3 nucleotide sequence: TGCGCCAGCAGCTTACTCACCGGGAGGGAAGGCTACACCTTC. Protein sequence: CASSLLTGREGYTF.

The CDR3 DNA is TGTGCCAGTAGTGTAAACAAGAACACTGAAGCTTTCTTT. Protein: CASSVNKNTEAFF. The chain uses TRBV19 and TRBJ1-1; D is unclear. Trimming removed 5 bases from V and 1 base from J, with 8 bases in between. Germline CDR1 LNHDA, CDR2 SQIVND (reference sequence). This CDR3 comprises 13 residues.

DNA of the CDR3: TGTGCCAGCAGTTCCCTAGCGGGGGGAAGCTCCTACGAGCAGTACTTC. Its protein is CASSSLAGGSSYEQYF. The rearrangement links TRBV6-5 to TRBJ2-5; 11 positions match TRBD2. The closer fit of TRBJ2-7 to the DNA end suggests the J call may be wrong. Germline CDR1 MNHEY, CDR2 SVGAGI. CDR3 length equals 16 residues.

The chain uses TRBV14 and TRBJ2-2; tentative D call: TRBD2 (6 bases). With 4 bases removed from V and 4 bases from J, the gap between germline ends came to 13 bases. CDR1 and CDR2 (germline): SGHDN, FVKESK. The CDR3 runs 15 residues. The CDR3 region has the DNA TGTGCCAGCAGCCTCTGGGCGGGGACCACCGGGGAGCTGTTTTTT. Its protein is CASSLWAGTTGELFF.

This clone was counted a single time. This rearrangement joins TRBV5-1 to TRBJ1-6, with no clear D. The length of the CDR3 is 15 residues. Trimming stripped 5 bases from V and 0 bases from J, with 9 bases between. Germline V lookup: CDR1 SGHRS, CDR2 YFSETQ. The CDR3 here is CASRTDSSYNSPLHF. For the CDR3, the DNA is TGCGCCAGCAGGACTGACTCCTCCTATAATTCACCCCTCCACTTT.

This sequence joins TRBV5-4 and TRBJ1-4, with 9 nucleotides matching TRBD1. The CDR3 is made up of 16 amino acids. The junction had 10 bases not matched to a gene; V was cut back by 4 bases and J by 6 bases. Germline CDR1 reads SGHNT; CDR2 reads YYREEE (reference sequence). The CDR3 is CASSIGPGQGDEKLFF. The CDR3 DNA is TGTGCCAGCAGCATCGGTCCGGGACAGGGCGATGAAAAACTGTTTTTT.

The V call is TRBV18, the J call TRBJ1-2; D is possibly TRBD1 (6 bases). The germline V gene encodes CDR1 KGHSH and CDR2 LQKENI. Trimming removed 6 bases at V and 8 bases at J, with 28 bases between. This CDR3 has 17 amino acids. This chain's CDR3 is CASSLDPYRTRGGGYTF. The CDR3 DNA sequence: TGTGCCAGCTCCCTAGACCCCTATAGGACCAGAGGGGGAGGCTACACCTTC.

This rearrangement joins TRBV6-1 to TRBJ2-2, with 8 positions matching TRBD1. The CDR3 has 16 residues. Trimming cost V 0 bases and J 4 bases; bases outside gene matches: 4. CDR1 is MNHNS, CDR2 SASEGT, per germline. CDR3 loop: CASSEAGTGLTGELFF. The CDR3 DNA follows: TGTGCCAGCAGTGAAGCTGGGACAGGACTCACCGGGGAGCTGTTTTTT.

V usage is TRBV28 and J usage is TRBJ2-7, with 7 nucleotides matching TRBD1. This CDR3 region has 13 residues. In germline, CDR1 is MDHEN, CDR2 SYDVKM. V gave up 2 bases and J gave up 3 bases; unmatched junction bases: 1. The CDR3 nucleotides are TGTGCCAGCAGTTTAGGGACAGTCTACGAGCAGTACTTC. This sequence encodes CASSLGTVYEQYF.

V is TRBV30 and J is TRBJ2-5; 9 bases are shared with TRBD1. The length of the CDR3 is 15 residues. J was trimmed by 1 base and V by 1 base; bases with no gene match: 4. Looked up from germline, CDR1 is GTSNPN and CDR2 is SVGIG (reference sequence). The CDR3 spells CAWSGDRDLQETQYF. DNA of the CDR3: TGTGCCTGGAGTGGGGACAGGGATCTCCAAGAGACCCAGTACTTC.

The chain couples TRBV29-1 to TRBJ2-2, with 7 bases that match TRBD1. Germline V gives CDR1 SQVTM, CDR2 ANQGSEA. V shed 4 bases and J 6 bases; nucleotides not matched to a gene: 11. This CDR3 is built from 15 residues. In nucleotides, the CDR3 is TGCAGCGTTGGAAGGGACAGCCCCCAGGCCGGGGAGCTGTTTTTT. Its translation: CSVGRDSPQAGELFF.

The chain employs TRBV7-9 and TRBJ2-5; D unclear. CDR1 is SEHNR and CDR2 is FQNEAQ in the germline V gene (reference sequence). The length of the CDR3 is 15 residues. Between the trimmed V and J ends, which lost 2 bases and 1 base, there was a span of 11 bases. The DNA of the CDR3 is TGTGCCAGCAGCTTATTTCCCGGGTTCCAAGAGACCCAGTACTTC. Its protein product is CASSLFPGFQETQYF.

The V call is TRBV5-1, the J call TRBJ1-3, with TRBD1 matching over 10 bases. Losses at the gene ends were 4 bases for V and 2 bases for J; bases not matched to a gene: 9. Germline-derived CDR1 and CDR2 are SGHRS and YFSETQ. The CDR3 extends over 17 amino acids. CDR3 sequence (DNA): TGCGCCAGCAGCCTATTCCCCGGGACAGGGGCTGGAAACACCATATATTTT. Translation: CASSLFPGTGAGNTIYF.

This sequence joins TRBV13 and TRBJ1-6; 10 nucleotides agree with TRBD1. The CDR3 runs 15 residues. With 5 bases clipped from V and 10 bases from J, the junction kept 8 bases outside the gene matches. The germline V gene encodes CDR1 PRHDT and CDR2 FYEKMQ (reference sequence). DNA for the CDR3: TGTGCCAGCAGCATCCGACAGGGGGCCGTATCACCCCTCCACTTT. It yields the protein CASSIRQGAVSPLHF.

The chain recombines TRBV5-1 with TRBJ2-3, with unresolved D. Trimming shortened V by 0 bases and J by 4 bases, and 12 bases separated the two germline ends. In germline, CDR1 is SGHRS, CDR2 YFSETQ. This CDR3 is built from 15 residues. In DNA form, the CDR3 reads TGCGCCAGCAGCTTGGTTGTCGGAGAAGCAGATACGCAGTATTTT. Its protein is CASSLVVGEADTQYF.